These 28 T cell receptor beta chains were all obtained from the same sample, sequenced in a study of blood T cell repertoires in COVID-19. This table comes from immunoSEQ multiplex PCR, and its TCRdb copy is limited to in-frame clones, with some not included. Of approximately 200,000 clones detected, roughly four fifths appear once; the ten largest clones hold roughly 7.6%. Sequencing was carried out using peripheral blood. The receptors stem from a woman of 80 years or more with COVID-19, enrolled during active disease.

The chain combines TRBV23-1 with TRBJ1-1; possibly TRBD1 for D (6 bases). TRBV23-1 is given ORF status, its function remaining uncertain. CDR3 length: 16 amino acids. The V gene lost 3 bases and the J gene lost 5 bases, with 19 bases spanning the gap. The CDR3 protein is CASSQGDTHWGTEAFF. CDR3 in DNA: TGCGCCAGCAGTCAGGGGGACACCCACTGGGGAACTGAAGCTTTCTTT.

The rearrangement uses TRBV12-3 or TRBV12-4 and TRBJ1-6; no definite D call. This CDR3 region has 12 residues. V gave up 3 bases and J gave up 14 bases, with 11 bases separating them. CDR3 amino acids: CASSLAGVALHF. DNA of the CDR3: TGTGCCAGCAGTTTGGCTGGTGTGGCCCTCCACTTT.

In this sample, this clone turned up a few times. The rearrangement joins TRBV19 to TRBJ1-1; D might be TRBD1 (6 bases). The CDR3 has 15 residues. V was clipped by 6 bases and J by 4 bases, with 18 bases between them. The germline V gene has CDR1 LNHDA and CDR2 SQIVND (reference sequence). CDR3 protein: CASSQPGQSVTEAFF. The CDR3 coding sequence is TGTGCCAGTAGCCAACCCGGACAGTCGGTCACTGAAGCTTTCTTT. The full variable domain, completed using reference TRBV19 and TRBJ1-1, is DGGITQSPKYLFRKEGQNVTLSCEQNLNHDAMYWYRQDPGQGLRLIYYSQIVNDFQKGDIAEGYSVSREKKESFPLTVTSAQKNPTAFYLCASSQPGQSVTEAFFGQGTRLTVV.

DNA of the CDR3: TGTGCCAGCAGCCAAGGCGGGGGGGGTACGCAGTATTTT. Protein: CASSQGGGGTQYF. The chain joins TRBV3-1 (or the pseudogene TRBV3-2) to TRBJ2-3; 9 bases agree with TRBD2. V trimming: 1 base; J trimming: 8 bases; junction bases outside the gene matches: 1. The CDR3 runs 13 residues. From germline, CDR1 is LGHDT and CDR2 YNNKEL (reference sequence).

V gene TRBV6-5 combines with J gene TRBJ2-6; D is possibly TRBD1 (6 bases). Deletions cut 8 bases from V and 0 bases from J, with 8 bases between. The germline gives CDR1 MNHEY, CDR2 SVGAGI. The CDR3 is 14 residues long. CDR3 bases: TGTGCCAGCGGGGGCACCTCTGGGGCCAACGTCCTGACTTTC. Amino acids: CASGGTSGANVLTF.

This chain joins TRBV7-9 and TRBJ1-1, with unresolved D. The CDR3 totals 15 residues. Trimming pared 2 bases from V and 4 bases from J, leaving 14 bases between. Germline CDR1 is SEHNR and CDR2 is FQNEAQ (reference sequence). The CDR3: CASSLSPGVGTEAFF. The CDR3 DNA is TGTGCCAGCAGCTTATCTCCGGGAGTGGGCACTGAAGCTTTCTTT.

The chain is built from TRBV3-1 (or the pseudogene TRBV3-2) and TRBJ2-7, with TRBD1 as a possible D gene (5 bases). Trimming pared 3 bases from V and 6 bases from J, leaving 9 bases between. The CDR3 is made up of 12 amino acids. CDR1 is LGHDT, CDR2 YNNKEL, per germline (reference sequence). The CDR3, as DNA: TGTGCCAGCAGCCATCGCCAGGGCGAGCAGTACTTC. Amino acids: CASSHRQGEQYF.

The CDR3 protein is CASRSGSYYGYTF. CDR3 DNA: TGTGCCAGTAGGTCGGGGAGCTACTATGGCTACACCTTC. The chain recombines TRBV19 with TRBJ1-2; the D is unclear. The CDR3 runs to 13 residues. Between the trimmed V and J ends, which lost 6 bases and 3 bases, there was a span of 11 bases. Germline CDR1 is LNHDA and CDR2 is SQIVND (reference sequence).

This clone was counted a single time. The V call is TRBV18, the J call TRBJ2-7; D possibly corresponds to TRBD2 (5 bases). V was trimmed by 7 bases and J by 2 bases, leaving 12 bases between them. Germline CDR1 KGHSH, CDR2 LQKENI. The CDR3 extends over 13 amino acids. This chain's CDR3 is CASFPSGAYEQYF. CDR3 DNA sequence: TGTGCCAGCTTTCCGAGCGGTGCCTACGAGCAGTACTTC.

The chain is built from TRBV15 and TRBJ2-7; 7 nucleotides agree with TRBD1. The CDR3 has 14 amino acids. Germline V gives CDR1 LNHNV, CDR2 YYDKDF (reference sequence). The junction had 9 bases not matched to a gene; V was cut back by 3 bases and J by 7 bases. The CDR3 region has the DNA TGTGCCACCAGCAGGCGTTCGGGGACAGAGGAGCAGTACTTC. The encoded protein is CATSRRSGTEEQYF. Full variable domain (remainder filled in from reference TRBV15 and TRBJ2-7): DAMVIQNPRYQVTQFGKPVTLSCSQTLNHNVMYWYQQKSSQAPKLLFHYYDKDFNNEADTPDNFQSRRPNTSFCFLDIRSPGLGDTAMYLCATSRRSGTEEQYFGPGTRLTVT.

The table lists this clone with a count of one. The rearrangement links TRBV19 to TRBJ1-5, with D hard to call. CDR1 is LNHDA and CDR2 is SQIVND in the germline V gene (reference sequence). V lost 3 bases, J lost 8 bases, and 14 bases lay in between. The CDR3 is made up of 14 amino acids. CDR3 loop: CASSMSRRGEPQHF. The CDR3 bases are TGTGCCAGTAGTATGTCACGGCGCGGAGAGCCCCAGCATTTT.

The chain employs TRBV5-1 and TRBJ1-6; D unclear. The CDR3 is 15 residues long. V lost 1 base, J lost 5 bases, and 10 bases lay in between. The germline CDR1 and CDR2 sequences are SGHRS and YFSETQ. The CDR3 loop reads CASSLLGGDNSPLHF. The CDR3 nucleotides are TGCGCCAGCAGCTTGCTGGGAGGAGATAATTCACCCCTCCACTTT.

This rearrangement joins TRBV3-1 (or the pseudogene TRBV3-2) to TRBJ2-5, with a tentative D call TRBD1 (7 bases). The germline V and J ends were trimmed by 4 bases and 5 bases, with 17 bases remaining between them. Germline V CDR1 and CDR2: LGHDT, YNNKEL (reference sequence). The CDR3 has 15 amino acids. The CDR3 loop is CASSPPGGQVETQYF. The CDR3, as DNA: TGTGCCAGCAGCCCCCCAGGGGGGCAGGTGGAGACCCAGTACTTC.

This clone was seen a single time. This chain links TRBV5-6 with TRBJ1-3, with D tentatively TRBD1 (6 bases). Trimming took 4 bases from V and 0 from J, leaving 17 bases between them. The CDR3 is made up of 17 amino acids. Looked up from germline, CDR1 is SGHDT and CDR2 is YYEEEE. CDR3 sequence: CASSRLTDRYSGNTIYF. CDR3 nucleotide sequence: TGTGCCAGCAGCAGACTAACCGACAGGTACTCTGGAAACACCATATATTTT.

The V call is TRBV7-2, the J call TRBJ2-2; tentative D call: TRBD2 (7 bases). With 0 bases removed from V and 7 bases from J, the gap between germline ends came to 15 bases. The CDR3 runs 16 residues. The germline V gene has CDR1 SGHTA and CDR2 FQGNSA. The CDR3 loop is CASSLAGGPNFGELFF. CDR3 coding DNA: TGTGCCAGCAGCTTAGCGGGGGGGCCTAATTTCGGGGAGCTGTTTTTT.

The sample holds a few counts of this clone. The chain employs TRBV2 and TRBJ1-2; D not certain. There are 13 residues in the CDR3. CDR1 is SNHLY, CDR2 FYNNEI, per germline. Trimming removed 3 bases from V and 4 bases from J, with 9 bases in between. CDR3 nucleotide sequence: TGTGCCAGCAGTGACCGTGGAGGCTATGGCTACACCTTC. This gives the protein CASSDRGGYGYTF.

The chain couples TRBV9 to TRBJ2-2; weak D call: TRBD2 (5 bases). Between the trimmed V and J ends, which lost 0 bases and 6 bases, there was a span of 9 bases. The CDR3 has 14 residues. Germline V gene data show CDR1 as SGDLS and CDR2 as YYNGEE. The CDR3 DNA is TGTGCCAGCAGCGTAGGGACTGCGTCCGGGGAGCTGTTTTTT. This translates into CASSVGTASGELFF. Full variable domain (remainder filled in from reference TRBV9 and TRBJ2-2): DSGVTQTPKHLITATGQRVTLRCSPRSGDLSVYWYQQSLDQGLQFLIQYYNGEERAKGNILERFSAQQFPDLHSELNLSSLELGDSALYFCASSVGTASGELFFGEGSRLTVL.

The chain carries TRBV6-5 and TRBJ2-4, with a possible D match to TRBD2 (5 bases). Germline loops: CDR1 MNHEY, CDR2 SVGAGI. The V end lost 8 bases, the J end lost 6 bases, and 20 bases lay between the germline ends. The CDR3 consists of 15 residues. The CDR3 nucleotides are TGTGCCAGCGGTACCGGAGGCGGAAGCTCAAACATTCAGTACTTC. Protein product: CASGTGGGSSNIQYF.

Comments on this clone: The junction departs from germline at one end; a sequencing error may be responsible. The V gene is TRBV28, the J gene TRBJ2-1, with D tentatively TRBD2 (5 bases). Per germline, CDR1 MDHEN and CDR2 SYDVKM. This CDR3 is built from 13 residues. The CDR3 DNA sequence: TGTGTCAGCATCGATAGCGTAGGTCATGAGCAGTTCTTC. Translating it yields CVSIDSVGHEQFF. Full variable domain (missing parts from reference TRBV28 and TRBJ2-1): DVKVTQSSRYLVKRTGEKVFLECVQDMDHENMFWYRQDPGLGLRLIYFSYDVKMKEKGDIPEGYSVSREKKERFSLILESASTNQTSMYLCVSIDSVGHEQFFGPGTRLTVL.

The rearrangement uses TRBV6-6 and TRBJ2-2; 14 positions agree with TRBD2. Germline values: CDR1 MNHNY, CDR2 SVGAGI (reference sequence). The ends lost 8 bases at V and 5 bases at J; junction bases unmatched: 4. The CDR3 consists of 15 residues. CDR3 amino acids: CASHGLAGGTGELFF. The CDR3 DNA reads TGTGCCAGCCACGGACTAGCGGGGGGAACCGGGGAGCTGTTTTTT.

The chain joins TRBV3-1 (or the pseudogene TRBV3-2) to TRBJ2-3; 13 bases are a match to TRBD2. The V gene's germline CDR1 is LGHDT and CDR2 YNNKEL (reference sequence). With 2 bases clipped from V and 3 bases from J, the junction kept 2 bases outside the gene matches. The CDR3 length is 16 residues. CDR3 sequence reads: CASSQPGLAGTDTQYF. CDR3 DNA: TGTGCCAGCAGCCAACCGGGACTAGCGGGAACAGATACGCAGTATTTT.

V is TRBV29-1 and J is TRBJ2-4; 9 positions match TRBD2. From germline, CDR1 is SQVTM and CDR2 ANQGSEA. CDR3 size: 13 residues. Trimming at V came to 7 bases and at J to 9 bases, leaving 10 bases not matched to a gene. CDR3 nucleotides: TGCAGCGCTTCCTTTAGCGGGGGACGCATTCAGTACTTC. Its translation is CSASFSGGRIQYF.

V and J are TRBV28 and TRBJ2-4; D perhaps matches TRBD1 (6 bases). Germline V gives CDR1 MDHEN, CDR2 SYDVKM. Between the trimmed V and J ends, which lost 4 bases and 14 bases, there was a span of 9 bases. This CDR3 comprises 10 residues. CDR3 loop: CASSSDRKYF. The CDR3 DNA is TGTGCCAGCAGTTCTGACAGGAAGTACTTC.

This rearrangement joins TRBV5-1 to TRBJ2-3, with 7 bases lining up with TRBD1. V shed 0 bases and J 0 bases; nucleotides not matched to a gene: 1. The germline V gene encodes CDR1 SGHRS and CDR2 YFSETQ. There are 15 residues in the CDR3. The CDR3 sequence is CASSLGGQSTDTQYF. CDR3 sequence (DNA): TGCGCCAGCAGCTTGGGGGGACAGAGCACAGATACGCAGTATTTT.

This chain joins TRBV18 and TRBJ1-1; TRBD1 might be the D (5 bases). There are 13 residues in the CDR3. V lost 6 bases, J lost 4 bases, and 12 bases lay in between. CDR1 and CDR2 from the germline V gene are KGHSH and LQKENI. Written as DNA, the CDR3 is TGTGCCAGCTCTTCGGGGGTCGGCACTGAAGCTTTCTTT. Its translation: CASSSGVGTEAFF.

This chain links TRBV19 with TRBJ1-1, with 8 bases lining up with TRBD1. V trimming: 1 base; J trimming: 6 bases; junction bases outside the gene matches: 4. From germline, CDR1 is LNHDA and CDR2 SQIVND (reference sequence). CDR3 length: 14 residues. The CDR3 loop reads CASSIAGGIAEAFF. CDR3 DNA: TGTGCCAGTAGTATAGCAGGGGGCATTGCTGAAGCTTTCTTT.

This rearrangement joins TRBV5-1 to TRBJ1-1; 8 bases are shared with TRBD1. The CDR3 consists of 16 residues. The germline gives CDR1 SGHRS, CDR2 YFSETQ. The ends lost 0 bases at V and 5 bases at J; junction bases unmatched: 9. DNA for the CDR3: TGCGCCAGCAGCTTGGAGCCTCAGGGGGCTGGGACTGAAGCTTTCTTT. Translation gives CASSLEPQGAGTEAFF.

The chain combines TRBV5-4 with TRBJ2-5, with 11 nucleotides matching TRBD2. This CDR3 has 17 amino acids. Germline V lookup: CDR1 SGHNT, CDR2 YYREEE (reference sequence). The junction had 12 bases not matched to a gene; V was cut back by 5 bases and J by 3 bases. CDR3 sequence reads: CASRPTSGAGGEETQYF. The CDR3 DNA follows: TGTGCCAGCAGGCCGACTAGCGGGGCCGGGGGGGAAGAGACCCAGTACTTC.